The 25 T cell receptor beta chains below were found in one sample sequenced in a study of OX40 agonist ivuxolimab in advanced cancers. Data came from immunoSEQ multiplex PCR; TCRdb stores just in-frame clones and leaves some out. This sample yields 40,000 to 45,000 clones, of which around 87% are seen a single time; more than 3% belongs to the top ten. Sequencing used CD4+ or CD8+ T cells sorted from blood, obtained in a trial of the OX40 agonist ivuxolimab. These receptors were collected from an adult with an advanced solid tumor such as melanoma, head and neck, liver or kidney cancer.

The chain recombines TRBV7-3 with TRBJ1-2; D gene ambiguous. This CDR3 comprises 11 residues. The germline gives CDR1 SGHTA, CDR2 FQGTGA. The V end lost 5 bases, the J end lost 8 bases, and 9 bases lay between the germline ends. DNA for the CDR3: TGTGCCAGCAGCCTGACCGTCGGCTACACCTTC. Its protein is CASSLTVGYTF.

The V and J genes are TRBV7-8 and TRBJ1-2; D remains unclear. Trimming took off 2 bases at V and 5 bases at J, with 18 bases between the two ends. The CDR3 has 16 residues. Per the germline V gene, CDR1 is SGHVS and CDR2 is FQNEAQ. CDR3 sequence: CASSLSADLLSYGYTF. CDR3 DNA sequence: TGTGCCAGCAGCTTATCCGCCGACCTGCTTTCTTATGGCTACACCTTC.

This chain connects TRBV4-1 to TRBJ2-4; TRBD1 matches 7 bases. Germline values: CDR1 MGHRA, CDR2 YSYEKL. The length of the CDR3 is 18 residues. The J segment lost 0 bases and the V segment lost 3 bases, leaving 11 bases of the junction unmatched. The chain's CDR3 is CASSQETGLGGAKNIQYF. CDR3 in DNA: TGCGCCAGCAGCCAGGAGACAGGGCTAGGGGGAGCCAAAAACATTCAGTACTTC.

This sequence joins TRBV5-4 and TRBJ1-5, with D hard to call. Germline lookup yields CDR1 SGHNT and CDR2 YYREEE (reference sequence). This CDR3 has 14 residues. The V end was cut by 3 bases, the J end by 0 bases, with 7 bases between. CDR3 loop: CASSSAYSNQPQHF. CDR3 DNA: TGTGCCAGCAGCTCCGCTTATAGCAATCAGCCCCAGCATTTT.

This clone was seen a few times. The chain uses TRBV5-1 and TRBJ1-3; no reliable D call. CDR1 SGHRS and CDR2 YFSETQ come from the germline V gene. Trimming removed 1 base from V and 4 bases from J, with 12 bases in between. The CDR3 covers 15 residues. CDR3 sequence: CASSLSGMGGNTIYF. Here the CDR3 DNA reads TGCGCCAGCAGCTTGTCGGGGATGGGCGGAAACACCATATATTTT.

The chain joins TRBV29-1 to TRBJ2-7; D may be TRBD1 or TRBD2 (6 bases each). Per germline, CDR1 SQVTM and CDR2 ANQGSEA. V gave up 4 bases and J gave up 0 bases, with 19 bases separating them. CDR3 length: 16 residues. In nucleotides, the CDR3 is TGCAGCGTTGGGGGGGCCAAGGCGTCCAACTCCTACGAGCAGTACTTC. Protein sequence: CSVGGAKASNSYEQYF.

The chain carries TRBV10-3 and TRBJ2-1; 8 positions match TRBD2. CDR1 and CDR2 (germline): ENHRY, SYGVKD. This CDR3 has 14 amino acids. J was trimmed by 6 bases and V by 3 bases; bases with no gene match: 4. CDR3 in DNA: TGTGCCATCAGTGAACCCACTAGCGGCAATGAGCAGTTCTTC. Its translation: CAISEPTSGNEQFF.

CDR3: CASSPGQVFGYTF. The CDR3, as DNA: TGTGCCAGCAGTCCTGGACAGGTGTTTGGCTACACCTTC. The chain has TRBV5-4 and TRBJ1-2, with 7 nucleotides matching TRBD1. The germline gives CDR1 SGHNT, CDR2 YYREEE (reference sequence). V dropped 5 bases and J dropped 7; count of bases not matched to a gene: 8. The length of the CDR3 is 13 residues.

Points on this clone: Other DNA sequences in the same sample also yield this CDR3. The chain employs TRBV11-2 and TRBJ2-7, with D uncertain. V dropped 5 bases and J dropped 4 bases, with 9 bases sitting between them. The CDR3 has 12 residues. CDR1 and CDR2 (germline): SGHAT, FQNNGV. The CDR3 DNA follows: TGTGCCAGCAGCCCCCGACCTTACGAGCAGTACTTC. Translated, it gives CASSPRPYEQYF.

The chain links TRBV30 to TRBJ1-2; a weak D match, TRBD1 (6 bases). The germline V gene encodes CDR1 GTSNPN and CDR2 SVGIG (reference sequence). The CDR3 is 14 residues long. Trimming stripped 5 bases from V and 4 bases from J, with 17 bases between. The CDR3 DNA reads as TGTGCCTGGGGTATCAGGGGTACGAGCTATGGCTACACCTTC. Translating gives CAWGIRGTSYGYTF.

The rearrangement uses TRBV28 and TRBJ2-1, with 7 bases aligning to TRBD2. Per germline, CDR1 MDHEN and CDR2 SYDVKM. The CDR3 loop spans 17 amino acids. V was clipped by 5 bases and J by 2 bases; unmatched bases: 12. The DNA of the CDR3 is TGTGCCAGCAGTCCCCCTCGATGGCTAGCGGCCTACAATGAGCAGTTCTTC. This sequence encodes CASSPPRWLAAYNEQFF.

Details on this clone: The germline gene is not matched at one end of the junction; a read error may be the cause. The rearrangement joins TRBV7-7 to TRBJ2-1; weak D call: TRBD1 (5 bases). Germline V gene lookup returns CDR1 SSHAT and CDR2 FNYEAQ (reference sequence). CDR3 length equals 13 residues. The CDR3 region has the DNA TGTGCTAGCAGCTTAGGGGCCTACAATGAGCAGTTCTTC. This translates into CASSLGAYNEQFF.

The genes are TRBV14 and TRBJ1-1; 9 positions match TRBD1. Trimming removed 0 bases from V and 5 bases from J; junction bases left unmatched: 10. CDR3 length: 17 residues. The germline CDR1 and CDR2 sequences are SGHDN and FVKESK. DNA for the CDR3: TGTGCCAGCAGCCAAGAAGCCGGGACAGGGTGGGGAACTGAAGCTTTCTTT. This sequence encodes CASSQEAGTGWGTEAFF.

This clone was recorded only once. The chain employs TRBV19 and TRBJ2-7; D is ambiguous. CDR1 is LNHDA and CDR2 is SQIVND in the germline V gene (reference sequence). The CDR3 is 13 amino acids. The ends were cut back, 2 bases at V and 3 bases at J, with 8 bases in the middle. CDR3 DNA: TGTGCCAGTAGTATATACTATAACTACGAGCAGTACTTC. This sequence encodes CASSIYYNYEQYF.

This chain links TRBV19 with TRBJ1-1, with D tentatively TRBD1 (5 bases). The CDR3 is 13 residues long. V gave up 6 bases and J gave up 2 bases, with 10 bases separating them. The V gene's germline CDR1 is LNHDA and CDR2 SQIVND (reference sequence). CDR3 loop: CASRTRVNTEAFF. The CDR3 DNA reads as TGTGCCAGTAGGACCAGGGTTAACACTGAAGCTTTCTTT.

The gene calls are TRBV28 and TRBJ1-1; a weak D match, TRBD1 (5 bases). The germline V gene has CDR1 MDHEN and CDR2 SYDVKM. V was clipped by 5 bases and J by 6 bases, with 13 bases between them. This CDR3 spans 13 amino acids. The CDR3 is CASSGALRSEAFF. The CDR3 DNA is TGTGCCAGCAGTGGGGCCTTAAGATCTGAAGCTTTCTTT. Full variable domain (remainder filled in from reference TRBV28 and TRBJ1-1): DVKVTQSSRYLVKRTGEKVFLECVQDMDHENMFWYRQDPGLGLRLIYFSYDVKMKEKGDIPEGYSVSREKKERFSLILESASTNQTSMYLCASSGALRSEAFFGQGTRLTVV.

V gene TRBV6-5 combines with J gene TRBJ2-5, with D unclear. The CDR3 runs to 13 residues. Per germline, CDR1 MNHEY and CDR2 SVGAGI. Trimming shortened V by 5 bases and J by 3 bases, and 10 bases separated the two germline ends. CDR3 amino acids: CASSLRTEETQYF. The CDR3 DNA sequence: TGTGCCAGCAGTCTTCGGACCGAAGAGACCCAGTACTTC.

This chain links TRBV2 with TRBJ2-5; D perhaps matches TRBD2 (6 bases). Per the germline V gene, CDR1 is SNHLY and CDR2 is FYNNEI. The CDR3 extends over 15 amino acids. V lost 0 bases and J 4 bases, leaving 12 bases between the germline ends. The CDR3, as DNA: TGTGCCAGCAGTGAAGCGCAGACTAGTCGAGAGACCCAGTACTTC. It is translated as CASSEAQTSRETQYF.

The V gene is TRBV6-5, the J gene TRBJ2-5, with 13 bases aligning to TRBD2. V lost 6 bases to trimming and J lost 5 bases; unmatched junction nucleotides: 6. Germline V gives CDR1 MNHEY, CDR2 SVGAGI. This CDR3 has 15 amino acids. CDR3 region: CASRKGLAGVETQYF. CDR3 sequence (DNA): TGTGCCAGCAGAAAAGGACTAGCGGGAGTGGAGACCCAGTACTTC.

The chain recombines TRBV10-3 with TRBJ2-2; no clear D. The CDR3 is made up of 13 amino acids. V lost 3 bases and J lost 4, with 6 bases in between. The germline gives CDR1 ENHRY, CDR2 SYGVKD. The CDR3 DNA reads TGTGCCATCAGTGATTGGTTCACCGGGGAGCTGTTTTTT. This translates into CAISDWFTGELFF.

The chain joins TRBV28 to TRBJ2-7; D unresolved. This CDR3 region has 12 residues. CDR1 and CDR2 from the germline V gene are MDHEN and SYDVKM. Trimming stripped 6 bases from V and 3 bases from J, with 9 bases between. CDR3 DNA sequence: TGTGCCAGCAGCTCAAGACACTACGAGCAGTACTTC. Its protein is CASSSRHYEQYF. The full variable domain, with the rest looked up from reference TRBV28 and TRBJ2-7, is DVKVTQSSRYLVKRTGEKVFLECVQDMDHENMFWYRQDPGLGLRLIYFSYDVKMKEKGDIPEGYSVSREKKERFSLILESASTNQTSMYLCASSSRHYEQYFGPGTRLTVT.

Regarding this clone: Different DNA sequences within this sample yield the same CDR3. This chain links TRBV5-1 with TRBJ1-1; the D is unclear. V lost 0 bases and J 2 bases, leaving 5 bases between the germline ends. The CDR3 loop spans 13 amino acids. Germline loops: CDR1 SGHRS, CDR2 YFSETQ. This chain's CDR3 is CASSLDPNTEAFF. DNA for the CDR3: TGCGCCAGCAGCTTGGATCCAAACACTGAAGCTTTCTTT.

The genes are TRBV19 and TRBJ2-1; 11 nucleotides align to TRBD2. Germline V lookup: CDR1 LNHDA, CDR2 SQIVND (reference sequence). The CDR3 runs 18 residues. V gave up 2 bases and J gave up 3 bases; unmatched junction bases: 9. The CDR3 protein is CASSIHPGLAGLYNEQFF. In DNA form, the CDR3 reads TGTGCCAGTAGTATACACCCAGGACTAGCGGGTCTCTACAATGAGCAGTTCTTC.

This clone is deemed medium-sized (0.01 to 0.1%). J is TRBJ2-7 and V is TRBV27; 9 bases map to TRBD1. Per germline, CDR1 MNHEY and CDR2 SMNVEV (reference sequence). After removal of 7 bases from V and 1 base from J, the junction contained 11 bases not matched to a gene. The CDR3 is 16 amino acids. The CDR3 loop reads CASKGQGSGESYEQYF. The CDR3 nucleotides read TGTGCCAGCAAGGGACAGGGTTCTGGTGAGTCCTACGAGCAGTACTTC.

V and J are TRBV4-3 and TRBJ1-4, with D perhaps TRBD1 (5 bases). Germline-derived CDR1 and CDR2 are LGHNA and YSLEER. Trimming cost V 3 bases and J 8 bases, with 16 bases left between them. The CDR3 length is 15 residues. CDR3 amino acids: CASSQGGHRGEKLFF. Written as DNA, the CDR3 is TGCGCCAGCAGCCAGGGTGGACACCGAGGGGAAAAACTGTTTTTT.